Detailed here is one TCR beta chain. Its antigen is currently unknown. The germline gives CDR1 LNHDA, CDR2 SQIVND (reference sequence). This CDR3 is 15 amino acids long. V shed 1 base and J 6 bases; nucleotides not matched to a gene: 5. The source of the sample is a study of shared clonotypes between healthy human individuals. Study overall: Each donor's CD4 naive and CD4 memory cells filled three plates apiece, CD8 naive two, and CD8 memory one. General study points: Measured sharing among donors was expected to vary with sequencing depth.

Sequencing was performed with immunoSEQ multiplex PCR; in TCRdb, only in-frame clones are kept and a portion is missing. The data hold hundreds of thousands of clones, with approximately 75% observed a single time. The chain couples TRBV19 to TRBJ1-5, with TRBD1 matching over 8 bases. The sequence was obtained from a woman between 25 and 40 years old in good health. The sample consisted of memory CD4+ T cells sorted from blood. Subset given: CD45RA-negative fraction. CDR3 loop: CASSIGPDRGQPQHF. The CDR3 coding sequence is TGTGCCAGTAGTATAGGCCCCGACAGGGGTCAGCCCCAGCATTTT.